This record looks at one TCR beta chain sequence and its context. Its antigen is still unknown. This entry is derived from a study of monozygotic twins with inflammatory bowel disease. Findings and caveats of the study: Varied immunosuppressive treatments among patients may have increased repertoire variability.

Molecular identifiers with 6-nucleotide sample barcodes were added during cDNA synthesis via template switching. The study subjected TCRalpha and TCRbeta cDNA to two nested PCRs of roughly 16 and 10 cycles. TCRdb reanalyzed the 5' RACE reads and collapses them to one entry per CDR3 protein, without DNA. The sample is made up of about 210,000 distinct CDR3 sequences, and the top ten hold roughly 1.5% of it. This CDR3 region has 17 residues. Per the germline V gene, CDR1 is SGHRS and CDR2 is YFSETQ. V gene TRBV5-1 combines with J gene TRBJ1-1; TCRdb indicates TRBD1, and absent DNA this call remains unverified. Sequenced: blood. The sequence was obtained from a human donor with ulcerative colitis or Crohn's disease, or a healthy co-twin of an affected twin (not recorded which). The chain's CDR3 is CASSLFGTGNMNTEAFF. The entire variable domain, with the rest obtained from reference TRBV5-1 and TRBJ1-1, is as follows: KAGVTQTPRYLIKTRGQQVTLSCSPISGHRSVSWYQQTPGQGLQFLFEYFSETQRNKGNFPGRFSGRQFSNSRSEMNVSTLELGDSALYLCASSLFGTGNMNTEAFFGQGTRLTVV.